These 22 T cell receptor beta chains came from one sample sequenced in a study of cytomegalovirus exposure and HLA in healthy donors. PCR used 60 Vbeta primers and 13 Jbeta primers. Here immunoSEQ multiplex PCR was the method, and the copy in TCRdb shows in-frame clones only, minus some. The table shows around 150,000 clones, with around nine tenths occurring only once. The sample comprised PBMCs. Source of these receptors: a woman younger than 35 in good health and CMV-seronegative.

The rearrangement links TRBV27 to TRBJ2-1, with D possibly TRBD2 on 5 matching bases. This CDR3 spans 16 amino acids. The germline V gene has CDR1 MNHEY and CDR2 SMNVEV (reference sequence). V lost 7 bases and J lost 0, with 16 bases in between. The CDR3 DNA reads TGTGCCAGCACGGAAGGGCTCGGAGGCTCCTACAATGAGCAGTTCTTC. This codes for CASTEGLGGSYNEQFF.

The chain uses TRBV10-3 and TRBJ2-1; D is undetermined. Trimming removed 6 bases at V and 6 bases at J, with 18 bases between. CDR1 is ENHRY and CDR2 is SYGVKD in the germline V gene. The CDR3 runs to 15 residues. Written as DNA, the CDR3 is TGTGCCATCAGCGAGAGGAACAGAAGTTCCAATGAGCAGTTCTTC. This codes for CAISERNRSSNEQFF.

The gene calls are TRBV4-2 and TRBJ2-1; 9 bases are shared with TRBD2. This CDR3 region has 15 residues. V trimming: 5 bases; J trimming: 4 bases; junction bases outside the gene matches: 6. Germline V CDR1 and CDR2: LGHNA, YNFKEQ. The CDR3 spells CASSSRGGVYNEQFF. The CDR3 nucleotides read TGTGCCAGCAGCTCCCGCGGGGGGGTATACAATGAGCAGTTCTTC.

This clone was detected only once. This chain connects TRBV4-1 to TRBJ1-4, with unresolved D. There are 15 residues in the CDR3. V shed 1 base and J shed 7 bases, with 13 bases lying between them. The germline gives CDR1 MGHRA, CDR2 YSYEKL. This CDR3 is CASSQVQILAEKLFF. The CDR3 DNA follows: TGCGCCAGCAGCCAAGTACAAATTCTCGCTGAAAAACTGTTTTTT.

The J gene is TRBJ2-1, the V gene TRBV9, with TRBD2 identical over 7 bases. V shed 4 bases and J 5 bases; nucleotides not matched to a gene: 9. Germline-derived CDR1 and CDR2 are SGDLS and YYNGEE. The CDR3 is 15 amino acids. Here the CDR3 reads CASSPRGEGHNEQFF. DNA of the CDR3: TGTGCCAGCAGCCCCCGCGGGGAGGGCCACAATGAGCAGTTCTTC.

This chain connects TRBV6-1 to TRBJ2-5; D gene uncertain. The assigned J gene may be wrong: the sequence end matches TRBJ2-7 better. Germline V gene sequence: CDR1 MNHNS, CDR2 SASEGT. This CDR3 region has 16 residues. Written as DNA, the CDR3 is TGTGCCAGCAGTGAAGGCCCCCCAATCGCCCCCTACGAGCAGTACTTC. It yields the protein CASSEGPPIAPYEQYF.

CDR3 sequence (DNA): TGTGCCAGCAGCCAAGTCACTGAATACTCTGGGGCCAACGTCCTGACTTTC. Its protein is CASSQVTEYSGANVLTF. The J gene is TRBJ2-6, the V gene TRBV14; D remains unclear. Trimming removed 1 base from V and 0 bases from J, with 10 bases in between. The length of the CDR3 is 17 residues. Germline V gene sequence: CDR1 SGHDN, CDR2 FVKESK.

This clone showed up just a few times. This chain links TRBV5-1 with TRBJ1-1, with 8 bases that match TRBD1. Germline V gives CDR1 SGHRS, CDR2 YFSETQ. With V trimmed by 2 bases and J by 7 bases, 7 bases remained unmatched. This CDR3 has 14 amino acids. CDR3 amino acids: CASSFGQGMGEAFF. CDR3 sequence (DNA): TGCGCCAGCAGCTTCGGACAGGGTATGGGTGAAGCTTTCTTT. Using reference TRBV5-1 and TRBJ1-1 for the parts outside the CDR3, the full variable domain is KAGVTQTPRYLIKTRGQQVTLSCSPISGHRSVSWYQQTPGQGLQFLFEYFSETQRNKGNFPGRFSGRQFSNSRSEMNVSTLELGDSALYLCASSFGQGMGEAFFGQGTRLTVV.

This rearrangement joins TRBV5-6 to TRBJ1-5; D unclear. The CDR3 spans 14 residues. Trimming removed 0 bases at V and 1 base at J, with 5 bases between. Looked up from germline, CDR1 is SGHDT and CDR2 is YYEEEE. CDR3 nucleotides: TGTGCCAGCAGCTTGGGGGAGAGCAATCAGCCCCAGCATTTT. Encoded protein: CASSLGESNQPQHF.

This clone has a single count. V gene TRBV10-3 combines with J gene TRBJ2-1; no firm D call. The germline V gene has CDR1 ENHRY and CDR2 SYGVKD. The CDR3 runs 12 residues. The germline V and J ends were trimmed by 7 bases and 8 bases, with 12 bases remaining between them. CDR3 in DNA: TGTGCCATCACGAATAGAGGCGATGAGCAGTTCTTC. Amino acids: CAITNRGDEQFF.

V gene TRBV9 combines with J gene TRBJ2-7, with D tentatively TRBD1 (5 bases). The CDR3 covers 13 residues. Germline CDR1 is SGDLS and CDR2 is YYNGEE. V was clipped by 4 bases and J by 2 bases, with 10 bases between them. As DNA, the CDR3 is TGTGCCAGCAGCTCCCAGGGCGCCTACGAGCAGTACTTC. Translation gives CASSSQGAYEQYF.

The chain links TRBV9 to TRBJ2-5; 11 positions match TRBD2. Matching the DNA end better, TRBJ2-7 makes the J call doubtful. The CDR3 consists of 15 residues. The germline V gene encodes CDR1 SGDLS and CDR2 YYNGEE. CDR3 sequence: CASSGGSGRAYEQYF. DNA for the CDR3: TGTGCCAGCAGCGGCGGTAGCGGGAGGGCCTACGAGCAGTACTTC.

The chain links TRBV7-8 to TRBJ2-3; maybe TRBD2 (5 bases). The CDR3 is 16 amino acids. The V end was cut by 5 bases, the J end by 1 base, with 16 bases between. CDR1 is SGHVS and CDR2 is FQNEAQ in the germline V gene. CDR3 region: CASSPKTGSGTDTQYF. The DNA for the CDR3 is TGTGCCAGCAGCCCAAAAACGGGGTCCGGCACAGATACGCAGTATTTT.

J is TRBJ1-1 and V is TRBV2; D not certain. Trimming cost V 10 bases and J 0 bases, with 18 bases left between them. The CDR3 totals 15 residues. Germline CDR1 and CDR2: SNHLY and FYNNEI. Here the CDR3 reads CATFILEFLNTEAFF. The DNA of the CDR3 is TGTGCCACCTTCATACTTGAGTTCCTGAACACTGAAGCTTTCTTT.

The V call is TRBV9, the J call TRBJ2-3; 12 bases fit TRBD1. The CDR3 consists of 16 residues. The V segment lost 3 bases and the J segment 4 bases; nucleotides outside the gene matches: 6. From germline, CDR1 is SGDLS and CDR2 YYNGEE. CDR3 sequence (DNA): TGTGCCAGCAGCGGGCCGGGACAGGGGGCTTCAGATACGCAGTATTTT. Translated, it gives CASSGPGQGASDTQYF.

The chain joins TRBV15 to TRBJ2-1; 8 bases match TRBD2. CDR3 length: 17 amino acids. The V gene end was trimmed by 0 bases and the J gene end by 7 bases; junction bases not matched to a gene: 11. CDR1 LNHNV and CDR2 YYDKDF come from the germline V gene (reference sequence). The CDR3 coding sequence is TGTGCCACCAGCAGAGATTCTTTACTCGGGGGGGCAAATGAGCAGTTCTTC. It codes for CATSRDSLLGGANEQFF.

The chain carries TRBV5-1 and TRBJ1-1, with TRBD1 matching over 7 bases. Trimming cost V 3 bases and J 2 bases; bases outside gene matches: 10. There are 16 residues in the CDR3. From germline, CDR1 is SGHRS and CDR2 YFSETQ. DNA for the CDR3: TGCGCCAGCAGCTCACCTCCAGGGGGACGAAACACTGAAGCTTTCTTT. This codes for CASSSPPGGRNTEAFF.

The gene calls are TRBV5-1 and TRBJ1-5; no clear D. With 0 bases removed from V and 5 bases from J, the gap between germline ends came to 12 bases. Per germline, CDR1 SGHRS and CDR2 YFSETQ. This CDR3 is 15 amino acids long. CDR3 in amino acids: CASSLEGRTDQPQHF. CDR3 DNA sequence: TGCGCCAGCAGCTTGGAGGGCAGGACTGATCAGCCCCAGCATTTT. Drawing the rest from reference TRBV5-1 and TRBJ1-5, the complete variable domain is KAGVTQTPRYLIKTRGQQVTLSCSPISGHRSVSWYQQTPGQGLQFLFEYFSETQRNKGNFPGRFSGRQFSNSRSEMNVSTLELGDSALYLCASSLEGRTDQPQHFGDGTRLSIL.

J is TRBJ2-7 and V is TRBV30; D is unclear. V shed 5 bases and J shed 0 bases, with 8 bases lying between them. CDR1 is GTSNPN and CDR2 is SVGIG in the germline V gene (reference sequence). The CDR3 sequence is 12 residues long. The CDR3 spells CAWSPSSYEQYF. CDR3 nucleotides: TGTGCCTGGTCCCCGAGCTCCTACGAGCAGTACTTC. Full variable domain (rest looked up from reference TRBV30 and TRBJ2-7): SQTIHQWPATLVQPVGSPLSLECTVEGTSNPNLYWYRQAAGRGLQLLFYSVGIGQISSEVPQNLSASRPQDRQFILSSKKLLLSDSGFYLCAWSPSSYEQYFGPGTRLTVT.

V usage is TRBV18 and J usage is TRBJ1-5, with D perhaps matching TRBD1 (5 bases). Trimming left V 3 bases short and J 9 bases short, with 12 bases between. This CDR3 is built from 13 residues. In germline, CDR1 is KGHSH, CDR2 LQKENI. CDR3: CASSPAGPSPQHF. In DNA, the CDR3 is TGTGCCAGCTCACCGGCAGGGCCATCGCCCCAGCATTTT.

This chain uses TRBV30 with TRBJ2-5; a weak D match, TRBD2 (6 bases). The J call may be mistaken, given a closer DNA end match to TRBJ2-7. This CDR3 region has 16 residues. Germline V gives CDR1 GTSNPN, CDR2 SVGIG (reference sequence). This chain's CDR3 is CAWSEMTRERGYEQYF. DNA for the CDR3: TGTGCCTGGAGTGAAATGACTAGAGAGCGTGGGTACGAGCAGTACTTC.

The chain has TRBV15 and TRBJ1-2; D not resolved. Germline assignment: CDR1 LNHNV and CDR2 YYDKDF (reference sequence). V lost 4 bases and J lost 10, with 16 bases in between. The CDR3 runs 13 residues. CDR3 sequence (DNA): TGTGCCACCAGCACCTCTTATCCAGTCCCCTACACCTTC. It yields the protein CATSTSYPVPYTF.